The clone carrying this TCR beta chain was counted only a few times. Its antigen is as yet unknown. This specimen belongs to a study of identical twins. General study findings and limits: Low generation probability was overrepresented in out-of-frame alpha sequences shared by twins. Zero-insertion results could be subject to partial confounding by invariant MAIT and iNKT cells.

TCRdb re-derived calls from the 5' RACE reads in MiXCR, one entry per CDR3 protein. The data contain just under 550,000 distinct CDR3 sequences, around 15% of them singletons. The sample was also reused in another study, on yellow fever vaccine responses in identical twins.

The clonotype was recovered from a woman aged 18-30 years in good health. Sequencing was carried out using CD4+ T cells sorted from blood.

CDR3 region: CSVAYNEQFF. The CDR3 DNA sequence: TGCAGCGTTGCTTATAATGAGCAGTTCTTC. This sequence joins TRBV29-1 and TRBJ2-1; no firm D call. Germline loops: CDR1 SQVTM, CDR2 ANQGSEA. The CDR3 runs to 10 residues. V was shortened by 4 bases and J by 7 bases, with 5 bases between the two germline ends.